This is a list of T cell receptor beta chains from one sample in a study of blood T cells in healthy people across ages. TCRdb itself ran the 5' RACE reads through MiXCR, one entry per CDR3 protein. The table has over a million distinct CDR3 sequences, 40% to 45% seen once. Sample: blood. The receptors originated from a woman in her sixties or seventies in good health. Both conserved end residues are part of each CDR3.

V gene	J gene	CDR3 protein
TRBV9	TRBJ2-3	CASSVDREGLSFGTDTQYF
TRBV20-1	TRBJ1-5	CSVTHPGQGFGQPQHF
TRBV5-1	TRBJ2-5	CASSLDSGGRETQYF
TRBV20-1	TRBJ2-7	CSAAGVGVSDEQYF
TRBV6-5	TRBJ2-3	CASRILAGGSDMQYF
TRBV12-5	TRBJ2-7	CASGFGYEQYF
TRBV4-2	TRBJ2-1	CASSQGSGGEQFF
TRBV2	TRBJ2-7	CASSGTSGGGQYF
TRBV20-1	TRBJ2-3	CSARDPTSGDTDMQYF
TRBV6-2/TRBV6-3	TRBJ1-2	CASSQQGRGYTF
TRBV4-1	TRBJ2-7	CASSQGGQTTEQYF
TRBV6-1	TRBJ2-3	CASSEGRALVTWYF
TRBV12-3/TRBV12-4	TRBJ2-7	CASSSPWDRSYEQYF
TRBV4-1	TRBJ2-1	CASSQDGGLVAGNEQFF
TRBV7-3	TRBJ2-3	CASSYSLGSGDTQYF
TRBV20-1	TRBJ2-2	CSARDRKRGYTGELFF
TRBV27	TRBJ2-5	CASMGQGAGEQYF
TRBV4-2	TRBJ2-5	CASSQDPLAGGETQYF
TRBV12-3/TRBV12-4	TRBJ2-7	CASSWTGGKNYEQYF
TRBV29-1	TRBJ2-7	CSVVDRAYEQYF
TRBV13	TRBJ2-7	CASSPGYILAGESYEQYF
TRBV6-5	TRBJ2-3	CASSYRRDRGSTDTQYF
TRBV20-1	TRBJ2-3	CSARRGDTSTDTQYF
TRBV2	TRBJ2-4	CASSEAWGRANIKNIRYF
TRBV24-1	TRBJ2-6	CATSGKKQGFPGANVLTF
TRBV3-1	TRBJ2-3	CASSHWTGTSGSGTDTQYF
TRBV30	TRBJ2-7	CAWSVPLRGPTYEQYF
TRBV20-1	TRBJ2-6	CSALPGQGTGANVLTF
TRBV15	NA	CATSRDPGGPDEQYF
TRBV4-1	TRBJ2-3	CASSQDLTSTDTQYF
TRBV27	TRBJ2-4	CASSFQGGSKNIQYF
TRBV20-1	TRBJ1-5	CSARRESNQPQHF
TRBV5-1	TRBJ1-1	CATSSGLAASLNTEAFF
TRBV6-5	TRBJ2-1	CASSYSGRGEQFF
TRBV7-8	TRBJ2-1	CASSFRRGSSYNEQFF
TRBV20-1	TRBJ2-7	CSARTREAYEQYF
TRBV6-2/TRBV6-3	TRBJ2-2	CASSYRTFRGGELFF
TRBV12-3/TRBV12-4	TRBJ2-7	CASSQEVERDEQYF
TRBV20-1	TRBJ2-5	CSANQLAGGETQYF
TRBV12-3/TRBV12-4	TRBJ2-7	CASSLQAGAVYEQYF
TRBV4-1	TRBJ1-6	CASSQDSPTSPLHF
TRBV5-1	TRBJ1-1	CASSLVIPRGTEAFF
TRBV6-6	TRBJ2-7	CASSYSGTRSSYEQYF
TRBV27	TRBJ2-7	CASSLLGGVQGEQYF
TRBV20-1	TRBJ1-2	CSARDLNSPAVYGYTF
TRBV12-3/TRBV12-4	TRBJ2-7	CASSRRGSRTYEQYF
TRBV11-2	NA	CASSSGFVSYEQYF
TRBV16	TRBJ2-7	CASSPGGGGYEQYF